This entry concerns a single TCR beta chain. The sample belongs to a study of T cell changes during pregnancy in multiple sclerosis. Here immunoSEQ multiplex PCR was the method, and the copy in TCRdb shows in-frame clones only, minus some. This sample has 34,000 or so clones, with roughly 90% found just once. V lost 5 bases to trimming and J lost 5 bases; unmatched junction nucleotides: 11. The CDR3 runs 16 residues. Germline CDR1 KGHSH, CDR2 LQKENI. The chain carries TRBV18 and TRBJ2-1, with 8 bases identical to TRBD1. The specimen was CD8+ T cells from peripheral blood mononuclear cells, collected after pregnancy. The receptor comes from a female donor with multiple sclerosis, enrolled in a pregnancy study. Written as DNA, the CDR3 is TGTGCCAGCTCATCGATTCCGGGACAGGATCACAATGAGCAGTTCTTC. This translates into CASSSIPGQDHNEQFF.